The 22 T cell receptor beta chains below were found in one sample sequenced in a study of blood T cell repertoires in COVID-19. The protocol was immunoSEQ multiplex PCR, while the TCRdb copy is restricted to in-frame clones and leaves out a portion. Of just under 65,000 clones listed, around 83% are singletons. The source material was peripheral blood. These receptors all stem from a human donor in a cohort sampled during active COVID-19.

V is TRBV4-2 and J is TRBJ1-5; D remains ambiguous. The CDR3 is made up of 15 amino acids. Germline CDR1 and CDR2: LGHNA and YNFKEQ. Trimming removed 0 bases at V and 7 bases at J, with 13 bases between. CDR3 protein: CASSQDWGARQPQHF. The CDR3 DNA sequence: TGTGCCAGCAGCCAAGATTGGGGAGCACGGCAGCCCCAGCATTTT.

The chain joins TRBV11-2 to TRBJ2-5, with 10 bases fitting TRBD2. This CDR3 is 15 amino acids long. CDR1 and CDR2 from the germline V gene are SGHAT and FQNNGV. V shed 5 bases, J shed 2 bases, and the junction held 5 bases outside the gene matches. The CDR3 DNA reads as TGTGCCAGCAGCGGGCTAGCGGGGGCACAAGAGACCCAGTACTTC. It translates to CASSGLAGAQETQYF. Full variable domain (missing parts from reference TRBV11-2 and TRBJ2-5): EAGVAQSPRYKIIEKRQSVAFWCNPISGHATLYWYQQILGQGPKLLIQFQNNGVVDDSQLPKDRFSAERLKGVDSTLKIQPAKLEDSAVYLCASSGLAGAQETQYFGPGTRLLVL.

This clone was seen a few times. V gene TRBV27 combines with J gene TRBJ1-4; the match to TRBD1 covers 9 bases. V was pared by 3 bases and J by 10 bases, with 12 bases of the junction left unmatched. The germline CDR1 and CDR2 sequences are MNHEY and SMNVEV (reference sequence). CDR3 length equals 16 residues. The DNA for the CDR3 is TGTGCCAGCAGTTTTGGTGGTGGGGGACAGGGAAGAAAACTGTTTTTT. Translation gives CASSFGGGGQGRKLFF.

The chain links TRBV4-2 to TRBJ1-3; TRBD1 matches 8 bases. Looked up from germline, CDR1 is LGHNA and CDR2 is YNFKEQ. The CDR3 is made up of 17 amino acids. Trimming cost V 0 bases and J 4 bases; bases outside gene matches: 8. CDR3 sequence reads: CASSQESNRGIGNTIYF. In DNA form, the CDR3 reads TGTGCCAGCAGCCAAGAATCGAACAGGGGGATAGGAAACACCATATATTTT.

The CDR3, as DNA: TGTGCCAGCAGCGGACAGGGGATGGTCTTGATCGATCAGCCCCAGCATTTT. Its translation is CASSGQGMVLIDQPQHF. The chain links TRBV2 to TRBJ1-5; 9 nucleotides match TRBD1. Per germline, CDR1 SNHLY and CDR2 FYNNEI. The CDR3 covers 17 residues. V shed 6 bases, J shed 5 bases, and the junction held 14 bases outside the gene matches.

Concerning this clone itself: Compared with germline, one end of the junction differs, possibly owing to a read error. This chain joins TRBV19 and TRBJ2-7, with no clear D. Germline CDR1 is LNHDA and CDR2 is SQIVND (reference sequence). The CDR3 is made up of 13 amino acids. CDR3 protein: CASSIDFSSEQYF. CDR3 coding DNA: TGTGCCAGTAGTATAGATTTTTCCTCCGAGCAGTACTTC.

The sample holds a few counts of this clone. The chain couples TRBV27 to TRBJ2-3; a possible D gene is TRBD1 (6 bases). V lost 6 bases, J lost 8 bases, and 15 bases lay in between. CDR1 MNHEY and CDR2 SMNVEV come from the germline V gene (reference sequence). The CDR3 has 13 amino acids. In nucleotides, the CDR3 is TGTGCCAGCAGGGCAGGGGTCCATGGTACGCAGTATTTT. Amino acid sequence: CASRAGVHGTQYF.

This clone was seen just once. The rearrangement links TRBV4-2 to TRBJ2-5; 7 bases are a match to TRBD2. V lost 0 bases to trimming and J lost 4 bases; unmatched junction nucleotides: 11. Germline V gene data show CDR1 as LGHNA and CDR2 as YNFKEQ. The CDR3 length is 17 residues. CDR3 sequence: CASSQEKSSGSPETQYF. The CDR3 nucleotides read TGTGCCAGCAGCCAAGAAAAATCTAGCGGATCCCCAGAGACCCAGTACTTC.

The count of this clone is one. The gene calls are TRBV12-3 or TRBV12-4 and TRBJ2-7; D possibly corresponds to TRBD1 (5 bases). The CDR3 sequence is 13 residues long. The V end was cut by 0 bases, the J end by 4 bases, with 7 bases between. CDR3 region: CASSLATVYEQYF. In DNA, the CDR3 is TGTGCCAGCAGTTTAGCGACAGTTTACGAGCAGTACTTC.

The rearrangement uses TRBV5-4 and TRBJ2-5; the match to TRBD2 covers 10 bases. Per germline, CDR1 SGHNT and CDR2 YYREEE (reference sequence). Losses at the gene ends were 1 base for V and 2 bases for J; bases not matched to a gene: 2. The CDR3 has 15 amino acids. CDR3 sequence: CASSLTSGAQETQYF. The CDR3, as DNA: TGTGCCAGCAGCTTGACTAGCGGGGCTCAAGAGACCCAGTACTTC.

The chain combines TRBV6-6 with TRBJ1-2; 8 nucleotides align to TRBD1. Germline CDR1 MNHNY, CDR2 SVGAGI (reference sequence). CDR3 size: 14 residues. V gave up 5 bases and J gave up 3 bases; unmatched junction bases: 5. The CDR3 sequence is CASSRDRLDYGYTF. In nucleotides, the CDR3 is TGTGCCAGCAGTCGGGACAGGCTAGACTATGGCTACACCTTC.

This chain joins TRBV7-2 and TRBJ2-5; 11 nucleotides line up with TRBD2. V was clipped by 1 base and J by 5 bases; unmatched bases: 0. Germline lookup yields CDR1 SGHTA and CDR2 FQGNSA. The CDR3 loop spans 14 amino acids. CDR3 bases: TGTGCCAGCAGCTTAGTAGCGGGGGGGGAGACCCAGTACTTC. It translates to CASSLVAGGETQYF.

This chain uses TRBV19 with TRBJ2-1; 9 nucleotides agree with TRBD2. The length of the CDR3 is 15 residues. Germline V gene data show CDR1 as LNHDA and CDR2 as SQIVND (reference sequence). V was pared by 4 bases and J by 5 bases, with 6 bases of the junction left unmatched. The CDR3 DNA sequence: TGTGCCAGTAGTAAGCTAGCGGGGTCGAACAATGAGCAGTTCTTC. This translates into CASSKLAGSNNEQFF.

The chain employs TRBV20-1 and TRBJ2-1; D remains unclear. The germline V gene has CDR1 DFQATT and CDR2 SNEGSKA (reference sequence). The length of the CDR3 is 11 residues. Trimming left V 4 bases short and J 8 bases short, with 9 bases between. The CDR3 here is CSAIRWYEQFF. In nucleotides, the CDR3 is TGCAGTGCTATTCGGTGGTATGAGCAGTTCTTC.

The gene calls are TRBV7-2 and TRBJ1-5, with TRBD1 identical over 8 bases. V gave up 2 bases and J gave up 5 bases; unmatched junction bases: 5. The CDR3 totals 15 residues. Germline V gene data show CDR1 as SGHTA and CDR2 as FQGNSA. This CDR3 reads CASSLFGQGDQPQHF. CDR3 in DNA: TGTGCCAGCAGCTTATTCGGACAGGGCGATCAGCCCCAGCATTTT.

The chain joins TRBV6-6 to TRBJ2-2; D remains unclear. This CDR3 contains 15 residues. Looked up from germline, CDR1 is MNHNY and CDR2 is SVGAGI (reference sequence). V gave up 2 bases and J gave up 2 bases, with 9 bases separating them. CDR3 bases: TGTGCCAGCAGTTACGTTTCGTTTAACACCGGGGAGCTGTTTTTT. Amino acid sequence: CASSYVSFNTGELFF.

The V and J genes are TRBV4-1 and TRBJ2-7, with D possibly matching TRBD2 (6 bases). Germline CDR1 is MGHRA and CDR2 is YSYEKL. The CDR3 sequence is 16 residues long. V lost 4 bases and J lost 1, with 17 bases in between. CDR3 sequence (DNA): TGCGCCAGCAGCCGGACGTGGGGGGTAAGTTCCTACGAGCAGTACTTC. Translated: CASSRTWGVSSYEQYF.

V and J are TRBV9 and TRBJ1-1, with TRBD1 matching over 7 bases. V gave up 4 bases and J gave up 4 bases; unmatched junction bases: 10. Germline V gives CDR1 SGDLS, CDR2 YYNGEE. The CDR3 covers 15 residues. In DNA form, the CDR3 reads TGTGCCAGCAGCACGCGACAGGGAAGAACCACTGAAGCTTTCTTT. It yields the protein CASSTRQGRTTEAFF. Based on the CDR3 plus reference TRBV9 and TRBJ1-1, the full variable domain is DSGVTQTPKHLITATGQRVTLRCSPRSGDLSVYWYQQSLDQGLQFLIQYYNGEERAKGNILERFSAQQFPDLHSELNLSSLELGDSALYFCASSTRQGRTTEAFFGQGTRLTVV.

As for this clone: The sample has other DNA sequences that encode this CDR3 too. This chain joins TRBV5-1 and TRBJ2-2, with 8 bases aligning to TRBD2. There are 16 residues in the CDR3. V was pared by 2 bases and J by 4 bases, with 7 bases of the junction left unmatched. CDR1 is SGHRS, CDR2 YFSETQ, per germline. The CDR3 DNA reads TGCGCCAGCAGCTTACGGGGGGGCGCGGGCACCGGGGAGCTGTTTTTT. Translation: CASSLRGGAGTGELFF. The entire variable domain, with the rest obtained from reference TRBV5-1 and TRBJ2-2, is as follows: KAGVTQTPRYLIKTRGQQVTLSCSPISGHRSVSWYQQTPGQGLQFLFEYFSETQRNKGNFPGRFSGRQFSNSRSEMNVSTLELGDSALYLCASSLRGGAGTGELFFGEGSRLTVL.

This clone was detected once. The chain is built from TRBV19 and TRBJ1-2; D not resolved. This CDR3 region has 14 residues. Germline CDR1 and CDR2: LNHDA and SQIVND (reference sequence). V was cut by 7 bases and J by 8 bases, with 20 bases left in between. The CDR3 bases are TGTGCCAGTAACCCCGGGTCACGGTTGCGGGGCTACACCTTC. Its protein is CASNPGSRLRGYTF.

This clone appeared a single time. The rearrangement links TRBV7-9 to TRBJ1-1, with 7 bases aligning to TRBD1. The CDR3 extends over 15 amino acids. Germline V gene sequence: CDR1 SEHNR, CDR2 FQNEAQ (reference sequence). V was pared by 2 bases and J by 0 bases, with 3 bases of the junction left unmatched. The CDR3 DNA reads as TGTGCCAGCAGCTTACAGGGACAGCTGAACACTGAAGCTTTCTTT. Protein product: CASSLQGQLNTEAFF.

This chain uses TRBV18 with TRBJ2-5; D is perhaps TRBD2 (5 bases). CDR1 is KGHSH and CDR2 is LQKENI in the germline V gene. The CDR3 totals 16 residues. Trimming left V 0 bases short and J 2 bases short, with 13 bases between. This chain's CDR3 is CASSPPPTGSQETQYF. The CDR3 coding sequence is TGTGCCAGCTCACCACCACCTACGGGGTCTCAAGAGACCCAGTACTTC.